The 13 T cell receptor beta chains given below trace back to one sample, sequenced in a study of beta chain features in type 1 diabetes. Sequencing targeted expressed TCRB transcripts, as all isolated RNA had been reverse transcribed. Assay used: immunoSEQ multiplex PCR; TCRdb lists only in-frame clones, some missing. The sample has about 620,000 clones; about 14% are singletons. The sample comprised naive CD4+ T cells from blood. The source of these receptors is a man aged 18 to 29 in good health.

The CDR3 nucleotides read TGTGCCAGCAGCTCAGGCGTCCCGGGACAGGGAAAGTCCTCCTACGAGCAGTACTTC. Protein sequence: CASSSGVPGQGKSSYEQYF. The rearrangement links TRBV21-1 to TRBJ2-7; TRBD1, the table's D call, was not compared with the DNA. TRBV21-1 corresponds to a pseudogene. The CDR3 has 19 residues.

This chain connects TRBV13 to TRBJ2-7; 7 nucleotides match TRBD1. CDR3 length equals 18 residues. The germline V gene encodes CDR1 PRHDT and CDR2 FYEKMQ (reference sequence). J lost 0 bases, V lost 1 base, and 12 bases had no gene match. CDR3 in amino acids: CASSLVGVRQGGSYEQYF. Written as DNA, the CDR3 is TGTGCCAGCAGCTTAGTGGGGGTTCGACAGGGTGGCTCCTACGAGCAGTACTTC.

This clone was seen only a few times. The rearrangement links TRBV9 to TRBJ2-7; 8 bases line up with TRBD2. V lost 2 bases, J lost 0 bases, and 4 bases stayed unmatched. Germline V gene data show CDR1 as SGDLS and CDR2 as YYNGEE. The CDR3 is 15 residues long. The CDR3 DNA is TGTGCCAGCAGCGTGCTAGCGGGTAGCTCCTACGAGCAGTACTTC. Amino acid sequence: CASSVLAGSSYEQYF.

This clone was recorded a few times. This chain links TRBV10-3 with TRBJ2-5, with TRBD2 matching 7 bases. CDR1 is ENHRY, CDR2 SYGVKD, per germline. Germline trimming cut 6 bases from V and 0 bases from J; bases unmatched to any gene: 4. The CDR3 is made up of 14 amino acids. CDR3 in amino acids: CAIRVAGDQETQYF. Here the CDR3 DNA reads TGTGCCATCAGGGTTGCGGGAGACCAAGAGACCCAGTACTTC.

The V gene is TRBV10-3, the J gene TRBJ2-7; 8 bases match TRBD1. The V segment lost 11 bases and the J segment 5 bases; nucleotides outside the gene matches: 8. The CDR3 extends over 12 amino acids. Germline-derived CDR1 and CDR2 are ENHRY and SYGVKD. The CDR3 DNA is TGTGCCGGAAACAGGGGGAACCACGAGCAGTACTTC. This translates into CAGNRGNHEQYF.

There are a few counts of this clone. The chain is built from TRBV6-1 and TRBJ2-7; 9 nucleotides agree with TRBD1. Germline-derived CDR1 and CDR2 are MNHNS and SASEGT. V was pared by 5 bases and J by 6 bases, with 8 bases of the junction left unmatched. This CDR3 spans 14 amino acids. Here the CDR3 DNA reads TGTGCCAGCAGTCCCGGGACAGGGAGACGCGAGCAGTACTTC. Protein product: CASSPGTGRREQYF.

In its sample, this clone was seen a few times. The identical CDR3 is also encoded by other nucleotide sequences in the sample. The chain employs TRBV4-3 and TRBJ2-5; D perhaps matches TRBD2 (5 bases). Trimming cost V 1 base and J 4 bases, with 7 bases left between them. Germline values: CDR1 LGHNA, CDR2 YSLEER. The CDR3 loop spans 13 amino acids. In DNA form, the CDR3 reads TGCGCCAGCAGCCAAGGAGGGCGAGAGACCCAGTACTTC. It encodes CASSQGGRETQYF.

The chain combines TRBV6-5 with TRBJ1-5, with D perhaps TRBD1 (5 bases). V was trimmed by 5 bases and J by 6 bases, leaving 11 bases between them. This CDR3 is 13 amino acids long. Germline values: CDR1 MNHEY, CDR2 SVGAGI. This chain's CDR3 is CASSSRDTQPQHF. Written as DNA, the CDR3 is TGTGCCAGCAGTAGCAGGGATACTCAGCCCCAGCATTTT.

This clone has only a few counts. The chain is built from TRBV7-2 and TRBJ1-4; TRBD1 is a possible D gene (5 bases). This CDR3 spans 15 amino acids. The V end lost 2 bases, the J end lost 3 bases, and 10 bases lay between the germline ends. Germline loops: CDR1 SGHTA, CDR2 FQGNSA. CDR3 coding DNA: TGTGCCAGCAGCTTACAAGGGGCTGCTAATGAAAAACTGTTTTTT. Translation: CASSLQGAANEKLFF.

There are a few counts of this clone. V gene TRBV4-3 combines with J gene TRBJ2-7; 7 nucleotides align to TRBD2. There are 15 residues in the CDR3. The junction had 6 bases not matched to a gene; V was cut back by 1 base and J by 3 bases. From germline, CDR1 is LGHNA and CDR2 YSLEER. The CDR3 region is CASSQGIAGIYEQYF. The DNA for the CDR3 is TGCGCCAGCAGCCAAGGAATAGCGGGTATCTACGAGCAGTACTTC.

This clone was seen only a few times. The CDR3 here is CASSLIETGHYEQYF. The CDR3, as DNA: TGCGCCAGCAGCTTGATAGAGACGGGTCATTACGAGCAGTACTTC. The V and J genes are TRBV5-1 and TRBJ2-7, with D uncertain. CDR3 length: 15 residues. Trimming took off 1 base at V and 4 bases at J, with 15 bases between the two ends. Germline CDR1 reads SGHRS; CDR2 reads YFSETQ.

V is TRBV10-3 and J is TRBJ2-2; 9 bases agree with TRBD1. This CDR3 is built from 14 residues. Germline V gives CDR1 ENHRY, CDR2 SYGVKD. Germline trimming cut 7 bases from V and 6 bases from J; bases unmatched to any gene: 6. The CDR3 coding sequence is TGTGCCATCAATCGGGACAGGGAACCCGGGGAGCTGTTTTTT. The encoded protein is CAINRDREPGELFF.

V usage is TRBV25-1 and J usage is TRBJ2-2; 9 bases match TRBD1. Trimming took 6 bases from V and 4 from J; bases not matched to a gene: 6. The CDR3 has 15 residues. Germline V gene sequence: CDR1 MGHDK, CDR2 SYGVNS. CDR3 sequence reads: CASSITGGGTGELFF. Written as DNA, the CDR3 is TGTGCCAGCAGCATAACAGGGGGCGGCACCGGGGAGCTGTTTTTT.